The 16 T cell receptor beta chains below all came from one sample that was sequenced in a study of T cell responses to AZD1222 COVID-19 vaccine. Profiling relied on immunoSEQ multiplex PCR, and the TCRdb table lists in-frame clones only, not all of them. The repertoire consists of 150,000 to 200,000 clones, with approximately 92% occurring once and the leading ten covering roughly a tenth. The specimen comprised peripheral blood, sampled on day 0 of AZD1222 vaccination. The receptors originated from an adult in good health.

The rearrangement links TRBV3-1 (or the pseudogene TRBV3-2) to TRBJ2-3; 15 bases align to TRBD2. The J segment lost 0 bases and the V segment lost 5 bases, leaving 6 bases of the junction unmatched. Germline V gene lookup returns CDR1 LGHDT and CDR2 YNNKEL (reference sequence). This CDR3 contains 18 residues. DNA of the CDR3: TGTGCCAGCAGCTTCGGACTAGCGGGGGGGCGGAGCACAGATACGCAGTATTTT. Its translation: CASSFGLAGGRSTDTQYF.

The chain uses TRBV19 and TRBJ1-4; TRBD1 might be the D (5 bases). Germline V gene sequence: CDR1 LNHDA, CDR2 SQIVND (reference sequence). V lost 3 bases and J lost 0, with 14 bases in between. The CDR3 has 17 residues. CDR3 sequence reads: CASSMGGKWATNEKLFF. In nucleotides, the CDR3 is TGTGCCAGTAGTATGGGGGGGAAGTGGGCAACTAATGAAAAACTGTTTTTT. Based on the CDR3 plus reference TRBV19 and TRBJ1-4, the full variable domain is DGGITQSPKYLFRKEGQNVTLSCEQNLNHDAMYWYRQDPGQGLRLIYYSQIVNDFQKGDIAEGYSVSREKKESFPLTVTSAQKNPTAFYLCASSMGGKWATNEKLFFGSGTQLSVL.

The V gene is TRBV9, the J gene TRBJ2-5, with D hard to call. CDR3 size: 12 residues. Trimming removed 0 bases at V and 3 bases at J, with 3 bases between. Germline-derived CDR1 and CDR2 are SGDLS and YYNGEE. The CDR3 DNA reads as TGTGCCAGCAGCGTAGCGGAAGAGACCCAGTACTTC. Amino acids: CASSVAEETQYF.

This sequence joins TRBV11-2 and TRBJ1-3; D gene unclear. CDR1 and CDR2 from the germline V gene are SGHAT and FQNNGV. Trimming cost V 7 bases and J 2 bases, with 6 bases left between them. This CDR3 has 12 amino acids. CDR3 protein: CASTGPGNTIYF. The CDR3 DNA is TGTGCCAGCACCGGCCCTGGAAACACCATATATTTT. The full variable domain, completed using reference TRBV11-2 and TRBJ1-3, is EAGVAQSPRYKIIEKRQSVAFWCNPISGHATLYWYQQILGQGPKLLIQFQNNGVVDDSQLPKDRFSAERLKGVDSTLKIQPAKLEDSAVYLCASTGPGNTIYFGEGSWLTVV.

The V and J genes are TRBV27 and TRBJ1-1; D possibly corresponds to TRBD1 (5 bases). Germline V gene data show CDR1 as MNHEY and CDR2 as SMNVEV (reference sequence). This CDR3 spans 11 amino acids. V lost 10 bases and J lost 4, with 10 bases in between. DNA for the CDR3: TGTGCCACCGGGGGGTCCACTGAAGCTTTCTTT. Protein product: CATGGSTEAFF.

V gene TRBV13 combines with J gene TRBJ2-2; 11 nucleotides agree with TRBD1. The CDR3 length is 15 residues. The germline CDR1 and CDR2 sequences are PRHDT and FYEKMQ (reference sequence). The junction had 4 bases not matched to a gene; V was cut back by 5 bases and J by 5 bases. This CDR3 reads CASSAGTGGTGELFF. CDR3 in DNA: TGTGCCAGCAGCGCCGGGACAGGGGGAACCGGGGAGCTGTTTTTT. The variable domain in full, with the rest retrieved from reference TRBV13 and TRBJ2-2, is AAGVIQSPRHLIKEKRETATLKCYPIPRHDTVYWYQQGPGQDPQFLISFYEKMQSDKGSIPDRFSAQQFSDYHSELNMSSLELGDSALYFCASSAGTGGTGELFFGEGSRLTVL.

The chain is built from TRBV18 and TRBJ1-4; no clear D gene. The CDR3 is made up of 17 amino acids. The germline CDR1 and CDR2 sequences are KGHSH and LQKENI. The V and J ends lost 0 bases and 3 bases respectively, with 14 bases between them. The CDR3 DNA reads TGTGCCAGCTCACCACCCAATCGGGAGGGAGCTAATGAAAAACTGTTTTTT. This encodes CASSPPNREGANEKLFF. Looking up the rest from reference TRBV18 and TRBJ1-4 gives the full variable domain: NAGVMQNPRHLVRRRGQEARLRCSPMKGHSHVYWYRQLPEEGLKFMVYLQKENIIDESGMPKERFSAEFPKEGPSILRIQQVVRGDSAAYFCASSPPNREGANEKLFFGSGTQLSVL.

This clone was seen more than once but under ten times. The V and J genes are TRBV3-1 (or the pseudogene TRBV3-2) and TRBJ1-1; TRBD1 agrees at 7 bases. The germline V gene encodes CDR1 LGHDT and CDR2 YNNKEL (reference sequence). The CDR3 spans 14 residues. V trimming: 4 bases; J trimming: 4 bases; junction bases outside the gene matches: 6. The CDR3 nucleotides are TGTGCCAGCAGCCCCCGACAGGGAGGCACTGAAGCTTTCTTT. It yields the protein CASSPRQGGTEAFF.

This rearrangement joins TRBV5-4 to TRBJ2-6, with 7 nucleotides matching TRBD2. This CDR3 is built from 16 residues. V was pared by 0 bases and J by 1 base, with 1 base of the junction left unmatched. The germline gives CDR1 SGHNT, CDR2 YYREEE (reference sequence). Here the CDR3 reads CASSLAGGSGANVLTF. The CDR3 bases are TGTGCCAGCAGCTTGGCCGGGGGGTCTGGGGCCAACGTCCTGACTTTC.

This chain links TRBV18 with TRBJ1-2, with D uncertain. Germline V CDR1 and CDR2: KGHSH, LQKENI. The V gene lost 0 bases and the J gene lost 4 bases, with 15 bases spanning the gap. CDR3 length: 16 residues. The CDR3 region has the DNA TGTGCCAGCTCACCACCGGAAGGAGGCGTCCCCTATGGCTACACCTTC. Its translation is CASSPPEGGVPYGYTF.

The V call is TRBV6-1, the J call TRBJ1-2; D perhaps matches TRBD1 (5 bases). Germline values: CDR1 MNHNS, CDR2 SASEGT. Trimming left V 3 bases short and J 4 bases short, with 12 bases between. The CDR3 contains 14 residues. CDR3 bases: TGTGCCAGCAGTGACCCGGGGGATACCTATGGCTACACCTTC. Protein product: CASSDPGDTYGYTF.

This chain connects TRBV10-1 to TRBJ1-5; D is unclear. Trimming left V 7 bases short and J 5 bases short, with 12 bases between. Germline V gene lookup returns CDR1 WNHNN and CDR2 SYGVQD (reference sequence). This CDR3 has 13 residues. This CDR3 reads CASTGNEDQPQHF. The CDR3 DNA sequence: TGCGCCAGCACGGGGAATGAAGATCAGCCCCAGCATTTT.

The V call is TRBV4-1, the J call TRBJ1-5; unclear D gene. Germline-derived CDR1 and CDR2 are MGHRA and YSYEKL. The CDR3 is made up of 16 amino acids. The V gene lost 0 bases and the J gene lost 2 bases, with 11 bases spanning the gap. In DNA form, the CDR3 reads TGCGCCAGCAGCCAAGAACCGGGCGGGGGCAATCAGCCCCAGCATTTT. This gives the protein CASSQEPGGGNQPQHF.

V gene TRBV28 combines with J gene TRBJ1-1; 8 nucleotides match TRBD1. This CDR3 spans 14 amino acids. CDR1 and CDR2 (germline): MDHEN, SYDVKM. After removal of 5 bases from V and 1 base from J, the junction contained 3 bases not matched to a gene. The CDR3, as DNA: TGTGCCAGCAGTCCAGGGACAGGGAACACTGAAGCTTTCTTT. It specifies CASSPGTGNTEAFF.

The rearrangement links TRBV18 to TRBJ2-3, with D possibly TRBD2 on 5 matching bases. The length of the CDR3 is 17 residues. V was clipped by 0 bases and J by 4 bases, with 17 bases between them. CDR1 and CDR2 (germline): KGHSH, LQKENI. The CDR3 DNA is TGTGCCAGCTCACCACCGGTGCTAGCCGTCCGTCCAGATACGCAGTATTTT. Translated, it gives CASSPPVLAVRPDTQYF. Together with reference TRBV18 and TRBJ2-3, the CDR3 gives the full variable domain: NAGVMQNPRHLVRRRGQEARLRCSPMKGHSHVYWYRQLPEEGLKFMVYLQKENIIDESGMPKERFSAEFPKEGPSILRIQQVVRGDSAAYFCASSPPVLAVRPDTQYFGPGTRLTVL.

DNA of the CDR3: TGTGCCAGCAGCCCTGGACTAGCGGGGGTTGTGACAGATACGCAGTATTTT. Amino acids: CASSPGLAGVVTDTQYF. The chain links TRBV7-9 to TRBJ2-3; 13 nucleotides line up with TRBD2. V was clipped by 5 bases and J by 3 bases; unmatched bases: 8. The CDR3 consists of 17 residues. CDR1 is SEHNR and CDR2 is FQNEAQ in the germline V gene (reference sequence).